The rows below give T cell receptor beta chains drawn from one sample of a study of spatial heterogeneity in lung cancer. MiXCR, applied by TCRdb to the 5' RACE reads, yields one record per CDR3 protein. Here the sample spans about 14,000 distinct CDR3 sequences, 4.7% being singletons. Sequencing was performed on lung tumor tissue, taken at surgery. These receptors were obtained from a female donor with early-stage non-small cell lung cancer. Each CDR3 is given without its conserved first and last residue.

v_gene	j_gene	CDR3aa
TRBV18	TRBJ2-2	ASSGTGTGALLDTGELF
TRBV5-1	TRBJ2-2	ASSLDPAGNTGELF
TRBV5-1	TRBJ1-1	ASSQIVDTEAF
TRBV12-3/TRBV12-4	TRBJ1-2	ASSNIRQGGYT
TRBV28	TRBJ2-3	ASSFLAGTDTQY
TRBV30	TRBJ1-4	AWSGDVAEKLF
TRBV5-1	TRBJ2-7	ASSLTTGVEQY
TRBV7-6	TRBJ1-6	ASSRVSSPLH
TRBV5-1	TRBJ2-3	ASSLLGGSTDTQY
TRBV7-2	TRBJ1-6	ASSPGQGLILH
TRBV5-1	TRBJ2-5	ASSWATDLAGFDQY
TRBV7-2	TRBJ1-6	ASSLELRSPLH
TRBV9	TRBJ1-5	ASSVEGGNQPQH
TRBV27	TRBJ1-6	ASSDRDRYNSPLH
TRBV24-1	TRBJ1-1	ATSGRLNTEAF
TRBV5-1	TRBJ2-1	ASSLQTDNEQF
TRBV9	TRBJ1-5	ASSAEGVQPQH
TRBV7-9	TRBJ1-5	ASSLGGQGNQPQH
TRBV12-3/TRBV12-4	TRBJ1-2	ASSSHQGTGYGYT
TRBV3-1	TRBJ2-7	ASSHLVSQGLEQY
TRBV11-1	TRBJ1-1	ASSRDRGSDAF
TRBV15	TRBJ2-7	ATRYLPQGSYEQY
TRBV29-1	TRBJ2-3	SARGQGGSSSTDTQY
TRBV10-1	TRBJ1-2	ATSNRVKGYT
TRBV15	TRBJ2-5	ATSRVGTGETQY
TRBV7-8	TRBJ2-2	ASSLALRGAATGELF
TRBV20-1	TRBJ2-3	SARDRDREGTDTQY
TRBV7-2	TRBJ2-3	ASSRDREDTQY
TRBV20-1	TRBJ2-7	SARAGSGGFEDEQY
TRBV7-2	TRBJ1-3	ASSLEAGGGNTIY
TRBV6-5	TRBJ2-5	ASKGQKETQY
TRBV5-4	TRBJ1-1	ASSLVGRTEAF
TRBV12-3/TRBV12-4	TRBJ1-3	ASSWGQGPNSGNTIY
TRBV12-3/TRBV12-4	TRBJ1-6	ASMDRVNSPLH